These 9 T cell receptor beta chains were sequenced from one sample in a study of cytomegalovirus exposure and HLA in healthy donors. In the PCR, 60 Vbeta and 13 Jbeta primers were used. Clones were sequenced by immunoSEQ multiplex PCR, and TCRdb holds only the in-frame ones, with some missing. The table for this sample gives about 67,000 clones. The sequenced sample was PBMCs. All receptors derive from a woman aged 35 to 49 in good health and CMV-seropositive.

CDR3 DNA sequence: TGCAGCGTTGAAGACTGGGGACAGGGGGCTCGCGAGCAGTACTTC. Protein sequence: CSVEDWGQGAREQYF. The chain recombines TRBV29-1 with TRBJ2-7, with 12 bases identical to TRBD1. This CDR3 has 15 amino acids. CDR1 and CDR2 from the germline V gene are SQVTM and ANQGSEA. The J segment lost 6 bases and the V segment lost 0 bases, leaving 6 bases of the junction unmatched.

The rearrangement joins TRBV30 to TRBJ1-2; D remains ambiguous. V lost 3 bases to trimming and J lost 4 bases, with 18 bases between them. The CDR3 has 15 amino acids. CDR1 is GTSNPN and CDR2 is SVGIG in the germline V gene (reference sequence). The CDR3 bases are TGTGCCTGGAGGCCCCCCGAGGGTCCGGGCTATGGCTACACCTTC. It encodes CAWRPPEGPGYGYTF.

The CDR3 DNA sequence: TGTGCCAGCAGCTTTGGGACTAGCGGCAACAATGAGCAGTTCTTC. Translation: CASSFGTSGNNEQFF. V is TRBV7-9 and J is TRBJ2-1; TRBD2 agrees at 11 bases. This CDR3 region has 15 residues. The V gene's germline CDR1 is SEHNR and CDR2 FQNEAQ (reference sequence). V shed 3 bases and J 5 bases; nucleotides not matched to a gene: 3.

The CDR3 nucleotides read TGTGCCAGCAGCTGGGACCTCACAGGGCATGGCTACACCTTC. Its protein product is CASSWDLTGHGYTF. V is TRBV14 and J is TRBJ1-2, with a possible D match to TRBD1 (6 bases). Trimming took 5 bases from V and 6 from J, leaving 16 bases between them. This CDR3 has 14 amino acids. The germline gives CDR1 SGHDN, CDR2 FVKESK. Together with reference TRBV14 and TRBJ1-2, the CDR3 gives the full variable domain: EAGVTQFPSHSVIEKGQTVTLRCDPISGHDNLYWYRRVMGKEIKFLLHFVKESKQDESGMPNNRFLAERTGGTYSTLKVQPAELEDSGVYFCASSWDLTGHGYTFGSGTRLTVV.

V and J are TRBV6-5 and TRBJ2-1, with unresolved D. The CDR3 loop spans 15 amino acids. V lost 0 bases and J 8 bases, leaving 14 bases between the germline ends. Germline CDR1 reads MNHEY; CDR2 reads SVGAGI. The CDR3 coding sequence is TGTGCCAGCAGTTACTCGATGGGCAGAAAATATGAGCAGTTCTTC. Translated: CASSYSMGRKYEQFF.

This chain connects TRBV4-2 to TRBJ1-2, with no clear D. This CDR3 has 14 amino acids. The ends were cut back, 0 bases at V and 3 bases at J, with 8 bases in the middle. Germline V gives CDR1 LGHNA, CDR2 YNFKEQ. CDR3 in amino acids: CASSQDPEDYGYTF. The CDR3 bases are TGTGCCAGCAGCCAAGATCCGGAGGACTATGGCTACACCTTC.

This chain links TRBV7-3 with TRBJ2-1; no clear D gene. This CDR3 has 16 amino acids. Germline lookup yields CDR1 SGHTA and CDR2 FQGTGA. The V gene lost 0 bases and the J gene lost 2 bases, with 11 bases spanning the gap. The CDR3 is CASSLTAKPPYNEQFF. CDR3 sequence (DNA): TGTGCCAGCAGCTTAACGGCCAAACCGCCCTACAATGAGCAGTTCTTC.

The chain employs TRBV15 and TRBJ2-7, with D hard to call. With 0 bases removed from V and 10 bases from J, the gap between germline ends came to 10 bases. CDR1 and CDR2 (germline): LNHNV, YYDKDF (reference sequence). This CDR3 has 12 residues. In DNA form, the CDR3 reads TGTGCCACCAGCAGAGATAAGAGGTATCAGTACTTC. Its protein is CATSRDKRYQYF. Drawing the rest from reference TRBV15 and TRBJ2-7, the complete variable domain is DAMVIQNPRYQVTQFGKPVTLSCSQTLNHNVMYWYQQKSSQAPKLLFHYYDKDFNNEADTPDNFQSRRPNTSFCFLDIRSPGLGDTAMYLCATSRDKRYQYFGPGTRLTVT.

The rearrangement joins TRBV6-6 to TRBJ2-7; D perhaps matches TRBD2 (7 bases). V was cut by 0 bases and J by 3 bases, with 9 bases left in between. CDR1 and CDR2 from the germline V gene are MNHNY and SVGAGI (reference sequence). This CDR3 is 14 amino acids long. The CDR3 here is CASSYSGGRYEQYF. CDR3 bases: TGTGCCAGCAGTTACTCGGGGGGGCGCTACGAGCAGTACTTC.